Shown below are 26 T cell receptor beta chains from a single sample sequenced in a study of blood T cell repertoires in COVID-19. The repertoire was sequenced with immunoSEQ multiplex PCR; TCRdb's copy has only in-frame clones and lacks some. The table lists about 310,000 clones, about nine tenths of them singletons. The sequenced sample consisted of peripheral blood. The receptors were sampled from a man aged 45 to 65 with active or convalescent COVID-19.

The chain links TRBV7-9 to TRBJ2-3; TRBD1 aligns across 7 bases. The CDR3 length is 15 residues. Germline loops: CDR1 SEHNR, CDR2 FQNEAQ (reference sequence). Trimming cost V 5 bases and J 1 base; bases outside gene matches: 6. The CDR3 spells CASSADRDGTDTQYF. As DNA, the CDR3 is TGTGCCAGCAGCGCCGACAGGGATGGCACAGATACGCAGTATTTT.

This clone was observed once. The chain couples TRBV11-3 to TRBJ1-1; D call uncertain. This CDR3 is 13 amino acids long. Trimming took off 0 bases at V and 4 bases at J, with 6 bases between the two ends. Germline CDR1 is SGHNT and CDR2 is YENEEA. CDR3 in amino acids: CASSLDFSTEAFF. For the CDR3, the DNA is TGTGCCAGCAGCTTAGACTTCTCCACTGAAGCTTTCTTT.

The rearrangement joins TRBV6-4 to TRBJ1-5; 7 bases line up with TRBD1. J lost 0 bases, V lost 0 bases, and 8 bases had no gene match. Germline V gives CDR1 MRHNA, CDR2 SNTAGT. This CDR3 contains 18 residues. CDR3 residues: CASSDSADRWDSNQPQHF. The CDR3 DNA is TGTGCCAGCAGTGACTCAGCGGACAGGTGGGATAGCAATCAGCCCCAGCATTTT.

A single count supports this clone. The V gene is TRBV28, the J gene TRBJ1-5, with a tentative D call TRBD1 (6 bases). CDR1 is MDHEN, CDR2 SYDVKM, per germline. The V end was cut by 7 bases, the J end by 1 base, with 17 bases between. CDR3 length: 16 amino acids. The CDR3 is CASNSAGDHSNQPQHF. CDR3 in DNA: TGTGCCAGCAACTCCGCAGGGGATCACAGCAATCAGCCCCAGCATTTT.

This sequence joins TRBV27 and TRBJ2-7; 8 bases line up with TRBD2. Germline loops: CDR1 MNHEY, CDR2 SMNVEV (reference sequence). This CDR3 is 14 amino acids long. V lost 5 bases to trimming and J lost 2 bases; unmatched junction nucleotides: 5. The CDR3 bases are TGTGCCAGCAGTCTCGGGACTAGAGCCTACGAGCAGTACTTC. Amino acid sequence: CASSLGTRAYEQYF.

V usage is TRBV28 and J usage is TRBJ1-1; maybe TRBD1 (5 bases). The CDR3 has 16 residues. Germline CDR1 reads MDHEN; CDR2 reads SYDVKM. Trimming cost V 6 bases and J 3 bases, with 20 bases left between them. The DNA for the CDR3 is TGTGCCAGCAGCCTAAGCGGGGGATTGGGTTACACTGAAGCTTTCTTT. Translating it yields CASSLSGGLGYTEAFF.

The V call is TRBV28, the J call TRBJ1-4, with D unresolved. This CDR3 comprises 13 residues. Germline-derived CDR1 and CDR2 are MDHEN and SYDVKM. Trimming took off 8 bases at V and 6 bases at J, with 13 bases between the two ends. CDR3 sequence: CASSYPGDEKLFF. Here the CDR3 DNA reads TGTGCCAGCTCTTACCCCGGGGATGAAAAACTGTTTTTT.

The J gene is TRBJ1-2, the V gene TRBV7-9; perhaps TRBD1 as D (5 bases). Deletions cut 0 bases from V and 2 bases from J, with 7 bases between. Germline V gives CDR1 SEHNR, CDR2 FQNEAQ (reference sequence). The CDR3 runs to 14 residues. CDR3 protein: CASSLAAGNYGYTF. DNA of the CDR3: TGTGCCAGCAGCTTAGCAGCAGGGAACTATGGCTACACCTTC.

This clone was counted only a few times. V gene TRBV9 combines with J gene TRBJ1-3; D gene uncertain. This CDR3 is 12 amino acids long. The germline V gene encodes CDR1 SGDLS and CDR2 YYNGEE. V was shortened by 3 bases and J by 4 bases, with 5 bases between the two germline ends. CDR3 bases: TGTGCCAGCAGCGGAGGGGGAAACACCATATATTTT. This encodes CASSGGGNTIYF.

The chain recombines TRBV20-1 with TRBJ2-5, with a possible D match to TRBD2 (5 bases). V was clipped by 3 bases and J by 0 bases, with 8 bases between them. This CDR3 has 13 residues. Germline loops: CDR1 DFQATT, CDR2 SNEGSKA (reference sequence). In DNA, the CDR3 is TGCAGTGCTAGTAGAGCGGACCAAGAGACCCAGTACTTC. Translating it yields CSASRADQETQYF.

This sequence joins TRBV4-2 and TRBJ2-7; D remains ambiguous. The CDR3 has 15 residues. Germline V gene data show CDR1 as LGHNA and CDR2 as YNFKEQ. V was clipped by 1 base and J by 3 bases, with 13 bases between them. DNA of the CDR3: TGTGCCAGCAGCCAAGTCGTACAGAGCAACTACGAGCAGTACTTC. Its protein product is CASSQVVQSNYEQYF.

The chain combines TRBV11-3 with TRBJ1-1; perhaps TRBD1 as D (5 bases). Per germline, CDR1 SGHNT and CDR2 YENEEA. Between the trimmed V and J ends, which lost 6 bases and 1 base, there was a span of 21 bases. CDR3 length: 17 residues. CDR3 DNA sequence: TGTGCCAGCAGTCCAGTCCGTTGGGGCAGAAAGAACACTGAAGCTTTCTTT. Translated: CASSPVRWGRKNTEAFF.

The chain is built from TRBV2 and TRBJ1-1; a weak D match, TRBD1 (5 bases). The CDR3 sequence is 13 residues long. Germline V gene data show CDR1 as SNHLY and CDR2 as FYNNEI. The V and J ends lost 5 bases and 1 base respectively, with 8 bases between them. This chain's CDR3 is CASSLGQNTEAFF. CDR3 sequence (DNA): TGTGCCAGCAGTCTTGGACAGAACACTGAAGCTTTCTTT.

The V gene is TRBV29-1, the J gene TRBJ2-1, with D maybe TRBD1 (5 bases). Germline CDR1 SQVTM, CDR2 ANQGSEA. The CDR3 has 12 residues. Trimming cost V 3 bases and J 4 bases, with 7 bases left between them. Written as DNA, the CDR3 is TGCAGCGTTGACCAGGGATACAATGAGCAGTTCTTC. The encoded protein is CSVDQGYNEQFF.

As for this clone: The sample holds other DNA sequences that translate to the same CDR3. The chain joins TRBV4-2 to TRBJ1-2; tentatively, D is TRBD1 (6 bases). Per the germline V gene, CDR1 is LGHNA and CDR2 is YNFKEQ. V was cut by 1 base and J by 6 bases, with 9 bases left in between. This CDR3 comprises 13 residues. The CDR3 reads CASSQVAGDGYTF. CDR3 sequence (DNA): TGTGCCAGCAGCCAAGTGGCAGGGGATGGCTACACCTTC.

This clone came up once. The chain couples TRBV27 to TRBJ1-4; the match to TRBD1 covers 7 bases. Unmatched junction bases numbered 5, after V lost 2 bases and J lost 5 bases. The CDR3 has 15 amino acids. Germline lookup yields CDR1 MNHEY and CDR2 SMNVEV (reference sequence). The CDR3 loop is CASSLTTGINEKLFF. CDR3 nucleotides: TGTGCCAGCAGTTTAACGACAGGGATCAATGAAAAACTGTTTTTT.

The chain recombines TRBV28 with TRBJ1-2; D unclear. Trimming shortened V by 8 bases and J by 0 bases, and 10 bases separated the two germline ends. Germline values: CDR1 MDHEN, CDR2 SYDVKM. The CDR3 is made up of 13 amino acids. CDR3 protein: CASRDGANYGYTF. The CDR3, as DNA: TGTGCCAGCCGGGATGGGGCTAACTATGGCTACACCTTC.

CDR3 nucleotides: TGTGCCAGCAGCTTGGAGGGGTACGAGCAGTACTTC. It translates to CASSLEGYEQYF. This chain joins TRBV5-5 and TRBJ2-7, with a possible D match to TRBD1 (5 bases). This CDR3 has 12 amino acids. V was pared by 0 bases and J by 4 bases, with 5 bases between. Germline V lookup: CDR1 SGHKS, CDR2 YYEKEE (reference sequence). The variable domain in full, completed from reference TRBV5-5 and TRBJ2-7, reads DAGVTQSPTHLIKTRGQQVTLRCSPISGHKSVSWYQQVLGQGPQFIFQYYEKEERGRGNFPDRFSARQFPNYSSELNVNALLLGDSALYLCASSLEGYEQYFGPGTRLTVT.

This chain connects TRBV29-1 to TRBJ1-2; unclear D gene. This CDR3 is 15 amino acids long. Trimming removed 0 bases at V and 8 bases at J, with 19 bases between. Germline CDR1 SQVTM, CDR2 ANQGSEA. Here the CDR3 reads CSVEELPGSGEGYTF. The CDR3 nucleotides are TGCAGCGTTGAAGAACTTCCGGGGTCTGGGGAAGGCTACACCTTC.

The rearrangement links TRBV3-1 (or the pseudogene TRBV3-2) to TRBJ1-1; TRBD1 is a possible D gene (5 bases). This CDR3 region has 16 residues. V lost 0 bases and J 8 bases, leaving 19 bases between the germline ends. Germline V CDR1 and CDR2: LGHDT, YNNKEL (reference sequence). The CDR3 loop reads CASSQEMGGIGREAFF. CDR3 DNA: TGTGCCAGCAGCCAAGAAATGGGGGGTATAGGGAGGGAAGCTTTCTTT.

The chain has TRBV6-5 and TRBJ1-2; 9 bases agree with TRBD1. The CDR3 is 14 residues long. The ends lost 8 bases at V and 8 bases at J; junction bases unmatched: 12. CDR1 and CDR2 (germline): MNHEY, SVGAGI. CDR3 residues: CASAVGQGSFGYTF. CDR3 coding DNA: TGTGCCAGCGCAGTGGGACAGGGTAGCTTCGGCTACACCTTC.

The J gene is TRBJ1-3, the V gene TRBV3-1 (or the pseudogene TRBV3-2); the D is unclear. CDR1 is LGHDT, CDR2 YNNKEL, per germline (reference sequence). The CDR3 runs to 14 residues. V gave up 1 base and J gave up 4 bases, with 8 bases separating them. In nucleotides, the CDR3 is TGTGCCAGCAGCCAAGGCACAGTAGGAAACACCATATATTTT. Protein sequence: CASSQGTVGNTIYF.

The chain links TRBV21-1 to TRBJ1-2. TRBV21-1 is given as a pseudogene. The CDR3 consists of 14 residues. The CDR3 DNA sequence: TGTGCCAGCAGCAAAGGGGGGAGGCACTATGGCTACACCTTC. It specifies CASSKGGRHYGYTF.

The count of this clone is one. The chain joins TRBV6-6 to TRBJ1-5, with 9 positions matching TRBD1. This CDR3 has 15 residues. V shed 5 bases, J shed 4 bases, and the junction held 6 bases outside the gene matches. Per the germline V gene, CDR1 is MNHNY and CDR2 is SVGAGI (reference sequence). Here the CDR3 reads CASSQQTGGNQPQHF. CDR3 nucleotide sequence: TGTGCCAGCAGTCAACAGACAGGGGGAAATCAGCCCCAGCATTTT.

This chain joins TRBV28 and TRBJ1-1; tentative D call: TRBD1 (6 bases). The germline CDR1 and CDR2 sequences are MDHEN and SYDVKM. Deletions cut 5 bases from V and 5 bases from J, with 21 bases between. The CDR3 loop spans 16 amino acids. The CDR3 region has the DNA TGTGCCAGCAGTAACCCCGGACAGCCCCGGGGAACTGAAGCTTTCTTT. It encodes CASSNPGQPRGTEAFF.

V gene TRBV28 combines with J gene TRBJ1-1; D is unclear. Germline CDR1 reads MDHEN; CDR2 reads SYDVKM. Trimming stripped 2 bases from V and 0 bases from J, with 7 bases between. The CDR3 spans 14 residues. CDR3 in amino acids: CASSLAPLNTEAFF. The CDR3 DNA reads TGTGCCAGCAGTTTAGCGCCCTTGAACACTGAAGCTTTCTTT.